This T cell receptor beta chain was sequenced for a study of T-cell memory formation after mild COVID-19 (dated by TCRdb to 2020 to 2023). Background on the whole study: TCR sequence clusters from the two donors were found to be largely donor specific. In two donors, T-cell clones that expanded and contracted after mild COVID-19 were tracked by sequencing TCRalpha and TCRbeta repertoires over time. The cohort comprised two young, previously healthy adult volunteers, one female and one male.

Sequencing instrument: Illumina NovaSeq 6000. cDNA libraries for TCRalpha and TCRbeta were prepared by 5'RACE using constant-segment primers, with sample barcodes and unique molecular identifiers added. RNA was extracted from every sample with Trizol reagent. Library amplification was performed in two PCR steps, and a second sample barcode and Illumina TruSeq adapters were introduced in the second step. Libraries were sequenced on an Illumina NovaSeq with 2 x 150 bp paired-end reads. On the authors' methods: With migec v1.2.7, reads were demultiplexed and then collapsed into UMI-guided consensus sequences. Using mixcr v2.1.11, UMI consensuses were aligned to TRA and TRB V and J templates and then assembled into clonotypes. A clonotype was counted as expanded or contracted only when both edgeR and NoisET called the clonotype significant, with the noise models trained on biological replicates. For edgeR calls, a false discovery rate-adjusted p below 0.01 and a log2 fold-change threshold of 1 were applied. As an exploratory analysis of dynamics, max-normalized trajectories of the 1000 most abundant clonotypes were examined by PCA with hierarchical clustering. Each responding clone was given a CD4 or CD8 phenotype based on the CD4+ and CD8+ repertoires, which had been sequenced separately. TCRdb's own reprocessing of the public reads used fastp at Q25 and MiXCR and kept productive beta chains. Each CDR3 protein appears once, grouped with its most common genes and DNA. TCRdb's processing, not the study's, gives the V and J calls here. Present in this sample are about half a million distinct CDR3 sequences, roughly 18% of which were seen just once. In total, the top ten clones hold more than 9% of the sample.

The germline V gene (reference sequence) supplies CDR1 SGHKS and CDR2 YYEKEE. V ends up 2 bases short and J 0 bases short, with an unmatched junction base count of 17. The CDR3, cysteine through phenylalanine, is 19 amino acids long. The retained sequence is limited to the CDR3, 57 bases, with the frame set at the first base. General study outcomes and caveats: Only two mild cases were covered by the study, and larger cohorts that include severe cases with pre-infection samples were considered necessary. Balanced CD4/CD8 phenotypes were observed for clones contracting from day 15 to 85, whereas a bias towards CD4+ was observed for a second wave of clones expanding from day 15 to 37. Contracting CD4+ clones turned up mainly in the CM and EM memory subsets, whereas EMRA was where CD8+ clones were enriched. The detection of some responding clones in pre-infection memory suggests that pre-existing cross-reactive memory T cells joined the SARS-CoV-2 response. Whether the second-wave clones peaking on day 37 were SARS-CoV-2 specific was not confirmed.

In regard to this clonotype: Its recognized antigen is unknown. Per-nucleotide qualities are absent, and no much larger clonotype sits a single base away.

Ficoll-Paque density gradient centrifugation was the method used to isolate PBMCs. The chain is encoded by TRBV5-5 joined to TRBJ2-7, and TRBD2 aligns with 7 junction nucleotides. Sequencing was done on a sample of PBMCs or a T cell subset sorted from them (not recorded which). The TCR sequence derives from an adult woman who had mild COVID-19 (a few samples of this study predate the infection). The sample titles of this study are shuffled in the database, so cell type and time point are left out; the donor was told from shared clones. The CDR3 region has the sequence CASSFNVASGDHFSYEQYF. The nucleotides read TGTGCCAGCAGCTTTAATGTGGCTAGCGGAGACCACTTCTCCTACGAGCAGTACTTC.